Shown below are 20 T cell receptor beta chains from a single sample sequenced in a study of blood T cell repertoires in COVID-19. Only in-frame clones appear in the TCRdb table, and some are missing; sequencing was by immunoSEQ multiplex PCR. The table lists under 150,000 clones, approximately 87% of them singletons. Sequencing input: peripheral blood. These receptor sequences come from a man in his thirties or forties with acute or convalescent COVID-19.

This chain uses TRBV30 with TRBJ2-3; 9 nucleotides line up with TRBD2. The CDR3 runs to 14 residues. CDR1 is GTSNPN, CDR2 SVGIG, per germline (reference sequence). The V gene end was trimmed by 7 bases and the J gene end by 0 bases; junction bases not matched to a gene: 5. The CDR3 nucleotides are TGTGCCTCCGGGCGGGAGGGTAGCACAGATACGCAGTATTTT. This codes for CASGREGSTDTQYF.

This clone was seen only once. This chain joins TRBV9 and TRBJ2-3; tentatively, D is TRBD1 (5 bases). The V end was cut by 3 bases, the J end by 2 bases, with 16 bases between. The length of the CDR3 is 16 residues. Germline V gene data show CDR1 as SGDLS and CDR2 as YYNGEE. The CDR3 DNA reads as TGTGCCAGCAGCGGGGGCCGTGTTGGATTCACAGATACGCAGTATTTT. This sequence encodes CASSGGRVGFTDTQYF.

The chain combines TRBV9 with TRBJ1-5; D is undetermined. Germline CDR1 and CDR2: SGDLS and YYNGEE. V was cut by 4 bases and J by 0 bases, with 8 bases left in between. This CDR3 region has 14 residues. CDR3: CASSPGSSNQPQHF. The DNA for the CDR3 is TGTGCCAGCAGCCCGGGGAGTAGCAATCAGCCCCAGCATTTT.

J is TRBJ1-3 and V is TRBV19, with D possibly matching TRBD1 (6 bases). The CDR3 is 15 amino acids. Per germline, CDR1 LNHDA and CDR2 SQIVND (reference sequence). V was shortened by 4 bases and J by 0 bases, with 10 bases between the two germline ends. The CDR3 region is CASSSQGFSGNTIYF. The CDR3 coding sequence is TGTGCCAGTAGTAGTCAGGGGTTCTCTGGAAACACCATATATTTT.

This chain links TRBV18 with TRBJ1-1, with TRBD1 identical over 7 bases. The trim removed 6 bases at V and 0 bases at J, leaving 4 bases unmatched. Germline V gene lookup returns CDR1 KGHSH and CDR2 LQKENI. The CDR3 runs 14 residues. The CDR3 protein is CASSRDSMNTEAFF. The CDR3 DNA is TGTGCCAGCTCGAGGGACAGCATGAACACTGAAGCTTTCTTT.

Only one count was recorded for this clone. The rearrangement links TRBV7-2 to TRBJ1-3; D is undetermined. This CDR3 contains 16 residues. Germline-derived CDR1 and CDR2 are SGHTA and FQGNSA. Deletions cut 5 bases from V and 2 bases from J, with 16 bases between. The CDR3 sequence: CASSAITGGAGNTIYF. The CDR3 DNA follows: TGTGCCAGCAGCGCAATCACTGGAGGCGCTGGAAACACCATATATTTT.

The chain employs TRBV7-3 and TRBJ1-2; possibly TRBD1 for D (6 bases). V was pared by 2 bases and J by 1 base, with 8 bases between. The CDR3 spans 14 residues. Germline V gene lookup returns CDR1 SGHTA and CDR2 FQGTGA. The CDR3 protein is CASSLGGSNYGYTF. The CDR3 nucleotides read TGTGCCAGCAGCTTAGGGGGCAGTAACTATGGCTACACCTTC.

This CDR3 is CASSEALSGSLFF. CDR3 bases: TGTGCCAGCAGTGAAGCATTAAGCGGGAGCCTGTTCTTC. This chain uses TRBV2 with TRBJ2-1, with 8 positions matching TRBD2. Germline V gene sequence: CDR1 SNHLY, CDR2 FYNNEI. This CDR3 region has 13 residues. With 0 bases clipped from V and 15 bases from J, the junction kept 7 bases outside the gene matches.

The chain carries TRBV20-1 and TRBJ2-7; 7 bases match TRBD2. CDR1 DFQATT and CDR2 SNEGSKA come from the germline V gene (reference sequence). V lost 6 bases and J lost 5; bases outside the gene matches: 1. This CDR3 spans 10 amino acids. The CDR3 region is CSASGDEQYF. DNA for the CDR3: TGCAGTGCGAGCGGGGACGAGCAGTACTTC.

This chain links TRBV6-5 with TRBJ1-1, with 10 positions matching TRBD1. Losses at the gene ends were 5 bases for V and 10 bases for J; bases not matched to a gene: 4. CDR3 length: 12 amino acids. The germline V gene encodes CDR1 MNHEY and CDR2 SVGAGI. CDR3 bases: TGTGCCAGCAGTCCCCGGGACAGGGGAGCTTTCTTT. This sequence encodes CASSPRDRGAFF.

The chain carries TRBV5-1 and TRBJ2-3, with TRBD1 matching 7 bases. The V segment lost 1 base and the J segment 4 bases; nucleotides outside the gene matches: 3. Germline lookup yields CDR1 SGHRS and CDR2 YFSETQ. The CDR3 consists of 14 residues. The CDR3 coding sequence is TGCGCCAGCAGCTTGACAACAGGGGCAGATACGCAGTATTTT. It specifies CASSLTTGADTQYF.

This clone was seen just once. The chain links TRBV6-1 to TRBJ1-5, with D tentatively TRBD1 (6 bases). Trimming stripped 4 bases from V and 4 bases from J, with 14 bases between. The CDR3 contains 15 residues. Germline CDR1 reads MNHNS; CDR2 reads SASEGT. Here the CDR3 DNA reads TGTGCCAGCAGTGCCTTAGGGACATCAAATCAGCCCCAGCATTTT. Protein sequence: CASSALGTSNQPQHF.

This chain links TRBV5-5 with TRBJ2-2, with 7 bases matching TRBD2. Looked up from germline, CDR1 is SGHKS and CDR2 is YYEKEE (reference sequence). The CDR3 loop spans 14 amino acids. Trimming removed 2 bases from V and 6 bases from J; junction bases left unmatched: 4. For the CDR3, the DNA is TGTGCCAGCAGCTTTCGACTAGCCCCCGGGGAGCTGTTTTTT. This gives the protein CASSFRLAPGELFF. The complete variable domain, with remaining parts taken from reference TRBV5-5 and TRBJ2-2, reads DAGVTQSPTHLIKTRGQQVTLRCSPISGHKSVSWYQQVLGQGPQFIFQYYEKEERGRGNFPDRFSARQFPNYSSELNVNALLLGDSALYLCASSFRLAPGELFFGEGSRLTVL.

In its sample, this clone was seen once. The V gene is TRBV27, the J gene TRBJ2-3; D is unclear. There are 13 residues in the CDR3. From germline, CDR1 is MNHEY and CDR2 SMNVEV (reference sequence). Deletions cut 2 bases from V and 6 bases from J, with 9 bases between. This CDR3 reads CASSLNVGDTQYF. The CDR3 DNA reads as TGTGCCAGCAGTTTAAACGTCGGGGATACGCAGTATTTT.

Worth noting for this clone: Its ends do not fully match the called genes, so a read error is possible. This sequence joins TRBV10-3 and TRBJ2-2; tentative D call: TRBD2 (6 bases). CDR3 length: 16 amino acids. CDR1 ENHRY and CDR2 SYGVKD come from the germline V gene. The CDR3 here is CAISERAGSNTGELFF. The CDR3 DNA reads TGTGCCATCAGTGAGCGGGCGGGGTCGAATACCGGGGAGCTGTTTTTT.

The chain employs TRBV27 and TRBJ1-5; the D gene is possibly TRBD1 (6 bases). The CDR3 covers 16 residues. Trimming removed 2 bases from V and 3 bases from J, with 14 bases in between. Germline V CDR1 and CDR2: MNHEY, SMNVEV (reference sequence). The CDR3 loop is CASSLVSPGANQPQHF. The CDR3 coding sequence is TGTGCCAGCAGTTTAGTTTCCCCAGGGGCCAATCAGCCCCAGCATTTT.

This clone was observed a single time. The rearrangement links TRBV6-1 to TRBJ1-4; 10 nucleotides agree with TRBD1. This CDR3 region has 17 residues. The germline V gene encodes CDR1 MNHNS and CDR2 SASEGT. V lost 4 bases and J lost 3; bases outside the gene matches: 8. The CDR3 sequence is CASSAWTGGAANEKLFF. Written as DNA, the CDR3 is TGTGCCAGCAGTGCCTGGACAGGGGGGGCAGCTAATGAAAAACTGTTTTTT.

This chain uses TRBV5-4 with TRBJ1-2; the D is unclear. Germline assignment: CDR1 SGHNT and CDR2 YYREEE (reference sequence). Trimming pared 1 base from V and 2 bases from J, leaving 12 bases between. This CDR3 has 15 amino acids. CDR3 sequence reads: CASSLTREVNYGYTF. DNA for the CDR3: TGTGCCAGCAGCTTGACGCGGGAGGTCAACTATGGCTACACCTTC.

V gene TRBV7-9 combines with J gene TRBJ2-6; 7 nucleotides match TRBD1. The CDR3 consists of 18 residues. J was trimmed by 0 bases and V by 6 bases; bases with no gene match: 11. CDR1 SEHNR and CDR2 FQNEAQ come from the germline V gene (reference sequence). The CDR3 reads CASSNTGQPISGANVLTF. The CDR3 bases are TGTGCCAGCAGTAATACGGGACAGCCTATCTCTGGGGCCAACGTCCTGACTTTC. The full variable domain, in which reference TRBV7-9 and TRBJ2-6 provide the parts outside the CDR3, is DTGVSQNPRHKITKRGQNVTFRCDPISEHNRLYWYRQTLGQGPEFLTYFQNEAQLEKSRLLSDRFSAERPKGSFSTLEIQRTEQGDSAMYLCASSNTGQPISGANVLTFGAGSRLTVL.

The CDR3 sequence is CASSPRVYNEQFF. In DNA, the CDR3 is TGTGCCAGCAGCCCCAGGGTGTACAATGAGCAGTTCTTC. The gene calls are TRBV11-2 and TRBJ2-1, with a tentative D call TRBD1 (5 bases). Trimming left V 5 bases short and J 4 bases short, with 9 bases between. In germline, CDR1 is SGHAT, CDR2 FQNNGV. This CDR3 spans 13 amino acids.